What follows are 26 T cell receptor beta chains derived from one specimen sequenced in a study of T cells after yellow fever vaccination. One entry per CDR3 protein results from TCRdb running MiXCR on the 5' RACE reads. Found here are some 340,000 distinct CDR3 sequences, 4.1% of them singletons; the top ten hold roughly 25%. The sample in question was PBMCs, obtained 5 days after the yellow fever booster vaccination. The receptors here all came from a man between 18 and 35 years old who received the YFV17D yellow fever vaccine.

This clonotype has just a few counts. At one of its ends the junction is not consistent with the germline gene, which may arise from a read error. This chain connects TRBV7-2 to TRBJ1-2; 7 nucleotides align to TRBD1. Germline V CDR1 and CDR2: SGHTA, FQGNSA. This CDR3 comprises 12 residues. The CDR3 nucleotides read TGTGCCAGCAGCTTAGCCGGACAGGTCCTACGATTC. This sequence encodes CASSLAGQVLRF.

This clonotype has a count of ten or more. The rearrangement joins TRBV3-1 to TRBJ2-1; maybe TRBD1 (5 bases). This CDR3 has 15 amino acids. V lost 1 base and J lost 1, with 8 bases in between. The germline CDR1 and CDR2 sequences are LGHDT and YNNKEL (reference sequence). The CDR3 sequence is CASSQVQVSYNEQFF. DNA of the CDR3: TGTGCCAGCAGCCAAGTACAGGTGTCCTACAATGAGCAGTTCTTC.

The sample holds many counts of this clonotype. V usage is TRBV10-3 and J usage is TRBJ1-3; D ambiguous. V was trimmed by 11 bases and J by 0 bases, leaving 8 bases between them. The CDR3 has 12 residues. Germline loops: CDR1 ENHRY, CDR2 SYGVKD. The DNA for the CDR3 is TGTGCCGCTGGATCCTCTGGAAACACCATATATTTT. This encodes CAAGSSGNTIYF.

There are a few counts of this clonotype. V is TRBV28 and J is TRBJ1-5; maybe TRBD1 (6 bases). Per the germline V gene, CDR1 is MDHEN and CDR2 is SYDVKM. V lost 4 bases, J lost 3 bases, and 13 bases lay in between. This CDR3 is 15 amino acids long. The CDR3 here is CASSSPQGPNQPQHF. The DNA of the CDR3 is TGTGCCAGCAGTTCCCCCCAGGGGCCCAATCAGCCCCAGCATTTT. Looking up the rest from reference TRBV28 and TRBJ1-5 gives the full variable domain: DVKVTQSSRYLVKRTGEKVFLECVQDMDHENMFWYRQDPGLGLRLIYFSYDVKMKEKGDIPEGYSVSREKKERFSLILESASTNQTSMYLCASSSPQGPNQPQHFGDGTRLSIL.

The CDR3: CASSYLLAGEGETQYF. As DNA, the CDR3 is TGTGCCAGCAGTTACCTACTAGCGGGGGAGGGGGAGACCCAGTACTTC. The chain carries TRBV6-6 and TRBJ2-5; 11 bases are a match to TRBD2. CDR3 length: 16 amino acids. J gave up 5 bases and V 2 bases, and 7 bases lay outside the gene matches. CDR1 and CDR2 (germline): MNHNY, SVGAGI (reference sequence).

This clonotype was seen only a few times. The CDR3 DNA reads as TGCAGTGCTACCTACGGGGGCACAGATACGCAGTATTTT. This encodes CSATYGGTDTQYF. V usage is TRBV20-1 and J usage is TRBJ2-3; weak D call: TRBD2 (5 bases). With 4 bases removed from V and 1 base from J, the gap between germline ends came to 9 bases. CDR1 is DFQATT, CDR2 SNEGSKA, per germline (reference sequence). CDR3 length: 13 residues.

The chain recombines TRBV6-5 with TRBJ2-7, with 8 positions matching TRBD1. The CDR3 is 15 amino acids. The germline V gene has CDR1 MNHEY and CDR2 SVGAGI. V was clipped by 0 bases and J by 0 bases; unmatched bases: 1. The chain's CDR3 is CASSYSTGGSYEQYF. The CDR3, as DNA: TGTGCCAGCAGTTACTCTACAGGGGGCTCCTACGAGCAGTACTTC.

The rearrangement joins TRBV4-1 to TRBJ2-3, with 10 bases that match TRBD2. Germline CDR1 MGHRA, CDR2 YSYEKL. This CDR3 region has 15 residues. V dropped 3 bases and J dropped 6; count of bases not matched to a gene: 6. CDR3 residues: CASSQSGGAADTQYF. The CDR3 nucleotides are TGCGCCAGCAGCCAGAGCGGGGGGGCCGCGGATACGCAGTATTTT.

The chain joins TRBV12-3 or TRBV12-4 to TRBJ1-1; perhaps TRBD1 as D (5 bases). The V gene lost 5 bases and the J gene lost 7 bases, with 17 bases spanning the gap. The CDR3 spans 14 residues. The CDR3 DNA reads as TGTGCCAGCAGTCCTAGGCGACAGCGCAATGAAGCTTTCTTT. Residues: CASSPRRQRNEAFF.

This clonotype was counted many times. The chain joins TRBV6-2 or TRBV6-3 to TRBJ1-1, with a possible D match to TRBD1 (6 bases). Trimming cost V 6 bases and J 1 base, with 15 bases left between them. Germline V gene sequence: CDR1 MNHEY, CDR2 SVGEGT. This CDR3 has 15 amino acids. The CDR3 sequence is CASSPIDRQNTEAFF. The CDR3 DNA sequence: TGTGCCAGCAGCCCTATCGACAGGCAGAACACTGAAGCTTTCTTT.

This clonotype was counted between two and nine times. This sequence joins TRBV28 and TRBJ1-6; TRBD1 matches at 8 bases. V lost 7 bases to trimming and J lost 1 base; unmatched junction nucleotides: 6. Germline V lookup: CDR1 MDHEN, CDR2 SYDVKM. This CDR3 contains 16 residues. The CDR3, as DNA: TGTGCCAGCACTCTACAGGGGGGATCCTATAATTCACCCCTCCACTTT. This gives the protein CASTLQGGSYNSPLHF. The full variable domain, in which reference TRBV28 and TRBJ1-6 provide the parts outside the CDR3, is DVKVTQSSRYLVKRTGEKVFLECVQDMDHENMFWYRQDPGLGLRLIYFSYDVKMKEKGDIPEGYSVSREKKERFSLILESASTNQTSMYLCASTLQGGSYNSPLHFGNGTRLTVT.

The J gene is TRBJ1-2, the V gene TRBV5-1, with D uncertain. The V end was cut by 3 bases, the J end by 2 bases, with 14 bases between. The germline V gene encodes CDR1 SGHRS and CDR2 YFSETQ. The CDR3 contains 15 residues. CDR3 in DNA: TGCGCCAGCAGCTACGGGGTCTCAGGAAACTATGGCTACACCTTC. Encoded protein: CASSYGVSGNYGYTF.

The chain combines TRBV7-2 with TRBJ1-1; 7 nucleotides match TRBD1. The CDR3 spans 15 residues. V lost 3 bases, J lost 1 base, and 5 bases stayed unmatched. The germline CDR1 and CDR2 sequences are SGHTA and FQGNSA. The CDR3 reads CASSFRQGGNTEAFF. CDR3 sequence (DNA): TGTGCCAGCAGCTTCCGCCAGGGGGGGAACACTGAAGCTTTCTTT. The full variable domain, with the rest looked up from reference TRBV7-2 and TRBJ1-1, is GAGVSQSPSNKVTEKGKDVELRCDPISGHTALYWYRQSLGQGLEFLIYFQGNSAPDKSGLPSDRFSAERTGGSVSTLTIQRTQQEDSAVYLCASSFRQGGNTEAFFGQGTRLTVV.

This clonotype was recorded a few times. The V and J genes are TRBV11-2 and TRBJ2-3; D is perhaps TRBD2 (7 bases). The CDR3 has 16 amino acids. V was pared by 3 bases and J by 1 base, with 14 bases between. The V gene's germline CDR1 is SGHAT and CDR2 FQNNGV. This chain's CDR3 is CASSFLGGGGTDTQYF. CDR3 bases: TGTGCCAGCAGCTTCCTTGGGGGGGGCGGCACAGATACGCAGTATTTT. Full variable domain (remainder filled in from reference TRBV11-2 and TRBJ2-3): EAGVAQSPRYKIIEKRQSVAFWCNPISGHATLYWYQQILGQGPKLLIQFQNNGVVDDSQLPKDRFSAERLKGVDSTLKIQPAKLEDSAVYLCASSFLGGGGTDTQYFGPGTRLTVL.

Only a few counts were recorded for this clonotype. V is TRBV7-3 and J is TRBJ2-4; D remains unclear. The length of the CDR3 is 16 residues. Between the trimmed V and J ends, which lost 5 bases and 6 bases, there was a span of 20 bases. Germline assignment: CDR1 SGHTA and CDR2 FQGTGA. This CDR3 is CASSLGPGDGRNIQYF. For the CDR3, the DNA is TGTGCCAGCAGCCTCGGGCCGGGCGATGGAAGAAACATTCAGTACTTC.

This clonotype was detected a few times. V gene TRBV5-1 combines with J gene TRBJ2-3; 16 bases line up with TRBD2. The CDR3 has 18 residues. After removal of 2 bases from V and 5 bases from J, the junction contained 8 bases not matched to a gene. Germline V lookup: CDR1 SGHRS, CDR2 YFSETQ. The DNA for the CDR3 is TGCGCCAGCAGCTTTGCCGGGACTAGCGGGGGGGGCTTAGATACGCAGTATTTT. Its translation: CASSFAGTSGGGLDTQYF.

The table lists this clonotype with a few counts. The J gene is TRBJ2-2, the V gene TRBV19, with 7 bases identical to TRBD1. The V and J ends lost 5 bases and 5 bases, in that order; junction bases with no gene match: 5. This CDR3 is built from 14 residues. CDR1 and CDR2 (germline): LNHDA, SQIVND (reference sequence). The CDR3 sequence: CASSAQGMTGELFF. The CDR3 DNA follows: TGTGCCAGTAGTGCACAGGGGATGACCGGGGAGCTGTTTTTT.

CDR3 bases: TGTGCCAGCTCACCAGGCGGGGGGGGCTATCAGCCCCAGCATTTT. It encodes CASSPGGGGYQPQHF. The chain carries TRBV18 and TRBJ1-5; the D gene is possibly TRBD1 (6 bases). CDR1 is KGHSH, CDR2 LQKENI, per germline. The ends were cut back, 2 bases at V and 5 bases at J, with 13 bases in the middle. This CDR3 contains 15 residues.

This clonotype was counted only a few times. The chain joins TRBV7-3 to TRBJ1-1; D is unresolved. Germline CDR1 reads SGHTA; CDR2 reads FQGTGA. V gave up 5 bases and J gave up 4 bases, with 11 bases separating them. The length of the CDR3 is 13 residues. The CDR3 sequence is CASSPGRATEAFF. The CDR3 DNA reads TGTGCCAGCAGCCCGGGGAGAGCCACTGAAGCTTTCTTT.

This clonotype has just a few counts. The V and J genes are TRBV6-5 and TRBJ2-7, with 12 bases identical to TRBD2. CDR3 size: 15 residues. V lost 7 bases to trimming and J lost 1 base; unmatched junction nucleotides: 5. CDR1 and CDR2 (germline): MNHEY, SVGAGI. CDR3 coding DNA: TGTGCCAGCAATAGAGGACTAGCGGGGTCCTACGAGCAGTACTTC. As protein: CASNRGLAGSYEQYF.

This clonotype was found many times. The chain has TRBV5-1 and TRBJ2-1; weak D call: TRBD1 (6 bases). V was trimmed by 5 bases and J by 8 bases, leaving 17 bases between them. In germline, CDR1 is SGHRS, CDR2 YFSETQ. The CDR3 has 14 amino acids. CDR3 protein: CASSSDRPFYEQFF. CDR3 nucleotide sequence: TGCGCCAGCAGTTCTGACAGGCCCTTCTATGAGCAGTTCTTC. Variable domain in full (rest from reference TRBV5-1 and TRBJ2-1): KAGVTQTPRYLIKTRGQQVTLSCSPISGHRSVSWYQQTPGQGLQFLFEYFSETQRNKGNFPGRFSGRQFSNSRSEMNVSTLELGDSALYLCASSSDRPFYEQFFGPGTRLTVL.

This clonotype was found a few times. The CDR3 DNA is TGTGCCAGCAGTAGCGAAGGATCCATGAACACTGAAGCTTTCTTT. This translates into CASSSEGSMNTEAFF. This chain joins TRBV28 and TRBJ1-1; D uncertain. The CDR3 loop spans 15 amino acids. V was shortened by 5 bases and J by 0 bases, with 13 bases between the two germline ends. From germline, CDR1 is MDHEN and CDR2 SYDVKM.

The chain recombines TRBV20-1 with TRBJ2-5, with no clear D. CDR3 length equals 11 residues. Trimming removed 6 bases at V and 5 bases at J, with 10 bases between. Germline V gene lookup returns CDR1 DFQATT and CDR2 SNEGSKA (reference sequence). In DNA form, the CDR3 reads TGCAGTGCCCCGGAATTGGAGACCCAGTACTTC. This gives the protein CSAPELETQYF.

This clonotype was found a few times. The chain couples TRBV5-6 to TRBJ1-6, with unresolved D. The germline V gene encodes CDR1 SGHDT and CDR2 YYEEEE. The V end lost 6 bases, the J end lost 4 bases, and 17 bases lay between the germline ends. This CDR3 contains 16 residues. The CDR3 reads CASTQDGDFYNSPLHF. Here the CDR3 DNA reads TGTGCCAGCACTCAAGACGGAGACTTTTATAATTCACCCCTCCACTTT. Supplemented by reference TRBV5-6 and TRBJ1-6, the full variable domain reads DAGVTQSPTHLIKTRGQQVTLRCSPKSGHDTVSWYQQALGQGPQFIFQYYEEEERQRGNFPDRFSGHQFPNYSSELNVNALLLGDSALYLCASTQDGDFYNSPLHFGNGTRLTVT.

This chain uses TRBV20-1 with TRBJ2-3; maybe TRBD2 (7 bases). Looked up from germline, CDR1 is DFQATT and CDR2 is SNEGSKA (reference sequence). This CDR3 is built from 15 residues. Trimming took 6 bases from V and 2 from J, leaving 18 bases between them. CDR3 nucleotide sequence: TGCAGTGCCCCGTTTGGGGGGGCGAACACAGATACGCAGTATTTT. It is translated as CSAPFGGANTDTQYF.

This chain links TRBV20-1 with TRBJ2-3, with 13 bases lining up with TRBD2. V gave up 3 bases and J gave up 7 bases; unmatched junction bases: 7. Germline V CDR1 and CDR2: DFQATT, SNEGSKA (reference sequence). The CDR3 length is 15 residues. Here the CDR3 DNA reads TGCAGTGCTAGGAAGCCGGGACTAGCGGGGCATACGCAGTATTTT. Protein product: CSARKPGLAGHTQYF.